This T cell receptor (beta chain) was sequenced during a study of cytomegalovirus exposure and HLA in healthy donors. Across the whole study: A prior study identified approximately 110 million unique TCR beta sequences from some 180 million T cells. Study results and limitations: There were 160 or so TCR beta chains listed as cytomegalovirus-associated. Cytomegalovirus status was reportedly diagnosed by the classifier with high sensitivity and specificity. An analysis that was carried out later associated 17,000 or so TCR beta sequences with HLA alleles at 0.05 false discovery rate.

Primers for the PCR totalled 60 Vbeta and 13 Jbeta. TCRdb's table, derived via immunoSEQ multiplex PCR, lists solely in-frame clones and lacks some. The sample data list about 210,000 clones. On this clone: Its antigen is undetermined.

The germline V gene encodes CDR1 KGHSH and CDR2 LQKENI. The CDR3 extends over 18 amino acids. V trimming: 3 bases; J trimming: 4 bases; junction bases outside the gene matches: 11. This clonotype originated in a woman aged 25 to 39 in good health and CMV-seropositive. The chain has TRBV18 and TRBJ2-3; 12 bases match TRBD2. The sample was PBMCs. The CDR3 spells CASSPLPQTSGSSDTQYF. CDR3 in DNA: TGTGCCAGCTCACCCCTACCCCAGACTAGCGGGAGCTCAGATACGCAGTATTTT.